The 5 T cell receptor beta chains presented below share a single source sample, sequenced in a study of shared clonotypes between healthy human individuals. Measured with immunoSEQ multiplex PCR; TCRdb has only the in-frame clones, and not every one. The sample includes millions of clones, just over 90% seen only once; the top ten take more than 0.12%. The sample consisted of naive CD4+ T cells sorted from blood. Subset: CD45RA+ positively selected. The receptors were gathered from a man aged 18 to 29 in good health.

The chain couples TRBV4-1 to TRBJ2-1; D gene ambiguous. Germline lookup yields CDR1 MGHRA and CDR2 YSYEKL. V was cut by 1 base and J by 0 bases, with 16 bases left in between. There are 18 residues in the CDR3. CDR3 DNA sequence: TGCGCCAGCAGCCAAGTCAGTCTCACTCCAAGCTCCTACAATGAGCAGTTCTTC. Protein: CASSQVSLTPSSYNEQFF.

The rearrangement joins TRBV4-2 to TRBJ1-5; 8 bases agree with TRBD1. CDR1 and CDR2 (germline): LGHNA, YNFKEQ. This CDR3 is built from 16 residues. The J segment lost 3 bases and the V segment lost 0 bases, leaving 4 bases of the junction unmatched. Written as DNA, the CDR3 is TGTGCCAGCAGCCAAGAGGGGACAGGAGCCAATCAGCCCCAGCATTTT. It codes for CASSQEGTGANQPQHF.

V gene TRBV27 combines with J gene TRBJ2-1, with 9 nucleotides matching TRBD2. The CDR3 has 16 residues. Germline V gene data show CDR1 as MNHEY and CDR2 as SMNVEV (reference sequence). Unmatched junction bases numbered 7, after V lost 2 bases and J lost 5 bases. In nucleotides, the CDR3 is TGTGCCAGCAGTTTACTAAGCGGGAGGCAAAACAATGAGCAGTTCTTC. Protein: CASSLLSGRQNNEQFF.

A remark on this clone: Other DNA sequences from this sample encode an identical CDR3 as well. The gene calls are TRBV7-2 and TRBJ1-1; D is uncertain. The CDR3 extends over 11 amino acids. Trimming removed 4 bases at V and 7 bases at J, with 7 bases between. Germline CDR1 SGHTA, CDR2 FQGNSA. The DNA of the CDR3 is TGTGCCAGCAGCTCCGGGGTTGAAGCTTTCTTT. Translating gives CASSSGVEAFF.

The V gene is TRBV6-5, the J gene TRBJ2-5; TRBD2 might be the D (7 bases). Trimming took off 2 bases at V and 5 bases at J, with 12 bases between the two ends. The CDR3 contains 14 residues. Per germline, CDR1 MNHEY and CDR2 SVGAGI. CDR3 bases: TGTGCCAGCAGTTACAACCCGGGGGGCGAGACCCAGTACTTC. This codes for CASSYNPGGETQYF.